This TCR beta chain was sequenced in a study of blood T cell repertoires in COVID-19. Study-level information: Acute-phase and convalescent COVID-19 samples originated in the United States, Italy and Spain. In each case, the material was cDNA or gDNA derived from T cells, B-cell-depleted T cells, or PBMCs.

Germline V gene data show CDR1 as MRHNA and CDR2 as SNTAGT. This CDR3 is 13 amino acids long. Trimming removed 7 bases from V and 7 bases from J, with 17 bases in between. Per the original methods: Using reference gene primer amplification, nucleated cell counts were estimated. Clones were sequenced by immunoSEQ multiplex PCR, and TCRdb holds only the in-frame ones, with some missing. The V and J calls and clone size come from that table; D and trimming were worked out from the DNA. The sample contains approximately 65,000 clones, 70% to 90% of which appear only once. The V call is TRBV6-4, the J call TRBJ2-7; D might be TRBD1 (5 bases). Sequenced input: peripheral blood. This clonotype was sampled from a man aged 40-49 years with acute or convalescent COVID-19. The CDR3 DNA is TGTGCCAGCAAGATGGGCCAGGGCTTAGAGCAGTACTTC. The encoded protein is CASKMGQGLEQYF.